The 5 T cell receptor beta chains presented below share a single source sample, sequenced in a study of blood T cells in healthy people across ages. Through a sample-barcoded 5' primer and a J-beta primer mix, a second PCR was run for 7 to 11 cycles. TCRdb used MiXCR to reprocess the 5' RACE reads, holding one entry per CDR3 protein. The table includes 1.6 million or so distinct CDR3 sequences, about 35% detected once. Sequences were obtained from blood. Source of these receptors: a woman younger than 45 in good health.

This clonotype was counted a few times. The chain carries TRBV6-1 and TRBJ2-3; maybe TRBD2 (6 bases). Trimming pared 6 bases from V and 4 bases from J, leaving 17 bases between. Germline CDR1 and CDR2: MNHNS and SASEGT. This CDR3 is 15 amino acids long. The CDR3 bases are TGTGCCAGCAGATCGCCGAGGTTAGCGGCAGATACGCAGTATTTT. Residues: CASRSPRLAADTQYF.

J is TRBJ2-3 and V is TRBV20-1, with D perhaps matching TRBD2 (5 bases). V lost 2 bases and J 6 bases, leaving 9 bases between the germline ends. CDR3 size: 12 residues. Looked up from germline, CDR1 is DFQATT and CDR2 is SNEGSKA (reference sequence). The CDR3 DNA reads as TGCAGTGCTAGAAAGGGAGTGGATACGCAGTATTTT. The encoded protein is CSARKGVDTQYF.

This clonotype was detected once. A read error may explain this, as a much larger clone is one base away. The chain couples TRBV29-1 to TRBJ2-7; D is unclear. CDR1 and CDR2 from the germline V gene are SQVTM and ANQGSEA. The CDR3 is 11 residues long. V was cut by 6 bases and J by 7 bases, with 13 bases left in between. This CDR3 is CSVKNVNEQYF. CDR3 DNA: TGCAGCGTAAAAAATGTGAATGAGCAGTACTTC.

Only a few counts were recorded for this clonotype. The chain is built from TRBV27 and TRBJ1-5, with 8 bases lining up with TRBD1. Germline CDR1 MNHEY, CDR2 SMNVEV (reference sequence). Trimming cost V 8 bases and J 6 bases; bases outside gene matches: 12. The CDR3 is 15 residues long. This CDR3 reads CASGTGKGLGQPQHF. The DNA for the CDR3 is TGTGCCAGCGGGACAGGTAAGGGGCTAGGTCAGCCCCAGCATTTT.

The chain uses TRBV5-5 and TRBJ2-5, with D possibly being TRBD2 (6 bases). V was cut by 10 bases and J by 4 bases, with 20 bases left in between. CDR3 length: 14 amino acids. The germline gives CDR1 SGHKS, CDR2 YYEKEE (reference sequence). For the CDR3, the DNA is TGTGCCTGCGACGCGAAAACCGGGGGAGAGACCCAGTACTTC. It is translated as CACDAKTGGETQYF.